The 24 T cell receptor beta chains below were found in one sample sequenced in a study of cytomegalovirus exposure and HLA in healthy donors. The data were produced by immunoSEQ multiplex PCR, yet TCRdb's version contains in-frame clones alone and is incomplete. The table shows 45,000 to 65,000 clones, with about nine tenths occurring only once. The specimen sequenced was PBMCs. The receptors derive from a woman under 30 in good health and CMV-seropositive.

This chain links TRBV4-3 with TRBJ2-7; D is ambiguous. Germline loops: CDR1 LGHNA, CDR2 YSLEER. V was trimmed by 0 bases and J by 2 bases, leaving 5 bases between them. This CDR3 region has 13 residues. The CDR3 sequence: CASSQDLAYEQYF. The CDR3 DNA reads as TGCGCCAGCAGCCAAGATCTTGCCTACGAGCAGTACTTC.

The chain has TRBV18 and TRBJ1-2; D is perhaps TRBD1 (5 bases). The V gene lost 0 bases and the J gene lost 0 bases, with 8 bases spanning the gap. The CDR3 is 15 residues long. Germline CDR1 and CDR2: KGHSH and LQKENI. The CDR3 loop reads CASSPPMTANYGYTF. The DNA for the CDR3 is TGTGCCAGCTCACCACCGATGACAGCTAACTATGGCTACACCTTC.

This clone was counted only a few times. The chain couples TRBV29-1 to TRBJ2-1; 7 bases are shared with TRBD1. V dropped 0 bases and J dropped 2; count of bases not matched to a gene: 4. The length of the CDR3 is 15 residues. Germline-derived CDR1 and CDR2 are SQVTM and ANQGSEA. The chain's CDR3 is CSVEEWDSPYNEQFF. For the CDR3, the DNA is TGCAGCGTTGAAGAATGGGACAGCCCCTACAATGAGCAGTTCTTC.

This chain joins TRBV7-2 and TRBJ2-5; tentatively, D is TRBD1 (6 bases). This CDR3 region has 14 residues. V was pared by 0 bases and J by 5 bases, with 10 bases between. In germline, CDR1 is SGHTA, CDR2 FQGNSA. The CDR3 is CASSLASTGETQYF. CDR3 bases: TGTGCCAGCAGCTTAGCGAGTACAGGGGAGACCCAGTACTTC.

The CDR3 DNA sequence: TGTGCCAGCAGCCCGGCGGCCGCAACCTACGAGCAGTACTTC. Translated: CASSPAAATYEQYF. The chain is built from TRBV28 and TRBJ2-7; D call uncertain. This CDR3 contains 14 residues. The germline V and J ends were trimmed by 6 bases and 2 bases, with 14 bases remaining between them. Germline V gene lookup returns CDR1 MDHEN and CDR2 SYDVKM. The complete variable domain, with remaining parts taken from reference TRBV28 and TRBJ2-7, reads DVKVTQSSRYLVKRTGEKVFLECVQDMDHENMFWYRQDPGLGLRLIYFSYDVKMKEKGDIPEGYSVSREKKERFSLILESASTNQTSMYLCASSPAAATYEQYFGPGTRLTVT.

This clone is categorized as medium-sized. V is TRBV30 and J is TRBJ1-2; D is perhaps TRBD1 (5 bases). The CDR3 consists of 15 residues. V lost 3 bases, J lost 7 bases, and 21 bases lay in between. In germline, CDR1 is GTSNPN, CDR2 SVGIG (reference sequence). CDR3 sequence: CAWREIGGLRGGYTF. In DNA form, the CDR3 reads TGTGCCTGGAGAGAAATCGGGGGACTTCGGGGTGGCTACACCTTC.

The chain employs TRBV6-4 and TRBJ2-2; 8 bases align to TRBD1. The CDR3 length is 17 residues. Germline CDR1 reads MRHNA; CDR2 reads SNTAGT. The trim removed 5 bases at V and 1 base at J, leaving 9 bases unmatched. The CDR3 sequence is CASSLFGTGENTGELFF. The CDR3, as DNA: TGTGCCAGCAGTTTATTTGGGACAGGCGAGAACACCGGGGAGCTGTTTTTT.

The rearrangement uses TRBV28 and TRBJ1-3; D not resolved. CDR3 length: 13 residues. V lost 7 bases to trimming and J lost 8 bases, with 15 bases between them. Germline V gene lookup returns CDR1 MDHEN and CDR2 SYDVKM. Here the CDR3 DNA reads TGTGCCAGCACCCCACAGCTGGTGTACACCATATATTTT. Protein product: CASTPQLVYTIYF.

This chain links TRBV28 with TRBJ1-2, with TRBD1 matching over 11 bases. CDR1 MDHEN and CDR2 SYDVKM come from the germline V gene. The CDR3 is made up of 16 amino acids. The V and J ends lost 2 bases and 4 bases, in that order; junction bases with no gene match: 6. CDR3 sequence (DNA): TGTGCCAGCAGTTTACCCGGGACAGGGGGAGGCTATGGCTACACCTTC. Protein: CASSLPGTGGGYGYTF.

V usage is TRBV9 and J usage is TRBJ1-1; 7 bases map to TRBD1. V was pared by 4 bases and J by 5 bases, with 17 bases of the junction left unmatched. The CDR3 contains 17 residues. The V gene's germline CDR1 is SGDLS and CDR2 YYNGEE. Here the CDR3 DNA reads TGTGCCAGCAGCTCTAGTGGGGACAGCCGGTCCGATACTGAAGCTTTCTTT. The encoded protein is CASSSSGDSRSDTEAFF.

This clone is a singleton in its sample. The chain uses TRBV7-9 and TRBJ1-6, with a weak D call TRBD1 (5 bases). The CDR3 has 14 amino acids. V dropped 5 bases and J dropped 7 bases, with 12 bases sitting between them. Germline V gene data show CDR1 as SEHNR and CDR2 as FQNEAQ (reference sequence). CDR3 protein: CASSERGGNSPLHF. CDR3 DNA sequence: TGTGCCAGCAGCGAGCGGGGGGGGAATTCACCCCTCCACTTT.

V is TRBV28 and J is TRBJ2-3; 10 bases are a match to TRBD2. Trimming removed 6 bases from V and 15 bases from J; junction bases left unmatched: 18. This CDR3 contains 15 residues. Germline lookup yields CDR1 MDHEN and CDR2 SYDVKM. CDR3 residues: CASRTSSGGFLEAYF. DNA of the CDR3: TGTGCCAGCAGAACAAGTAGCGGGGGGTTCCTAGAGGCCTATTTT.

CDR3 amino acids: CASSLVRGETQYF. The CDR3 nucleotides are TGTGCCAGCAGTCTAGTCCGGGGAGAGACCCAGTACTTC. The rearrangement uses TRBV6-4 and TRBJ2-5; possibly TRBD2 for D (5 bases). This CDR3 is 13 amino acids long. CDR1 is MRHNA, CDR2 SNTAGT, per germline. Trimming shortened V by 5 bases and J by 4 bases, and 11 bases separated the two germline ends.

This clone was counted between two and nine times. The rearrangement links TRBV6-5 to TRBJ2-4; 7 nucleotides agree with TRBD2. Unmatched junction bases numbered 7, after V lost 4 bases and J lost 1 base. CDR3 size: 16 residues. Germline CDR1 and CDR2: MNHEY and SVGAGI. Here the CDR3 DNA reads TGTGCCAGCAGTTCATCCGGGGGGTCGGCCAAAAACATTCAGTACTTC. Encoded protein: CASSSSGGSAKNIQYF.

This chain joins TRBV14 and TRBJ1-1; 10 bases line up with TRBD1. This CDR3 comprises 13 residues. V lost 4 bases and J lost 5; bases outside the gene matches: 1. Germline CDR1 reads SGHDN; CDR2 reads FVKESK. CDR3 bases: TGTGCCAGCAGCCGGGACAGGGGAACTGAAGCTTTCTTT. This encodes CASSRDRGTEAFF.

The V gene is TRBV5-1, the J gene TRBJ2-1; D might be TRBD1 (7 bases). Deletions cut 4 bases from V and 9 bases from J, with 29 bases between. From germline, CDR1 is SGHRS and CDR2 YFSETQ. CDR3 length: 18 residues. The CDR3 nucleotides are TGCGCCAGCAGCCTCTGGAGGGGAGACAGGGCAGTAGGTGGTGAGCAGTTCTTC. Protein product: CASSLWRGDRAVGGEQFF.

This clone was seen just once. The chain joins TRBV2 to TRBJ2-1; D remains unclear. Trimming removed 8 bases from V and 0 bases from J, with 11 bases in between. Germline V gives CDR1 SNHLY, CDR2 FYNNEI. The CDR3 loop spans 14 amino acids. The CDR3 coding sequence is TGTGCCAGCCTCAAGGAGAGCTCCTACAATGAGCAGTTCTTC. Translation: CASLKESSYNEQFF.

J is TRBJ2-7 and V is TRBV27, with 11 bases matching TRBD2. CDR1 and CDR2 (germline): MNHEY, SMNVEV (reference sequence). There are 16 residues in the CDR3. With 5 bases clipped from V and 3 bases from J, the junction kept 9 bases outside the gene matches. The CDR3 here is CASSNSGGATFYEQYF. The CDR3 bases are TGTGCCAGCAGTAATAGCGGGGGGGCGACTTTCTACGAGCAGTACTTC.

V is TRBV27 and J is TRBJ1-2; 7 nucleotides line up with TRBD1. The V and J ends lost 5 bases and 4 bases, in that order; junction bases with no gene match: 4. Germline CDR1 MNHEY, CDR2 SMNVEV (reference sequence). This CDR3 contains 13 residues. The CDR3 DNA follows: TGTGCCAGCAGTCCGGACAGGCGCTATGGCTACACCTTC. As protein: CASSPDRRYGYTF.

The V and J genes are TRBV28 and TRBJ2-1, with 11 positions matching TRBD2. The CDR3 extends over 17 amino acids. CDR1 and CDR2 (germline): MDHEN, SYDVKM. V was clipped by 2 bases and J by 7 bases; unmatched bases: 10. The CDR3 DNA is TGTGCCAGCAGTTTAGGGCCTAGCGGGGGGTCTCGGAATGAGCAGTTCTTC. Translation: CASSLGPSGGSRNEQFF.

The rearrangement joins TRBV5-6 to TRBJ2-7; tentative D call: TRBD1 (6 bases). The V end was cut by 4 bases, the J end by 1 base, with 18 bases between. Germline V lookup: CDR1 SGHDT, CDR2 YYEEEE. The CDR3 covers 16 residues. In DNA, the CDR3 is TGTGCCAGCAGCCGCGGCACCGGGACACCATCCTACGAGCAGTACTTC. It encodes CASSRGTGTPSYEQYF.

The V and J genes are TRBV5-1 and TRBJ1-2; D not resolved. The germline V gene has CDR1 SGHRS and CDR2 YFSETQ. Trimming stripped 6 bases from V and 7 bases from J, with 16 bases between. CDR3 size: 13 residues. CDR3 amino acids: CASKTSDQFGYTF. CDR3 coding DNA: TGCGCCAGCAAGACAAGTGATCAGTTTGGCTACACCTTC. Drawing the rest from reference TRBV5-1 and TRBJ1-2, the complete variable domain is KAGVTQTPRYLIKTRGQQVTLSCSPISGHRSVSWYQQTPGQGLQFLFEYFSETQRNKGNFPGRFSGRQFSNSRSEMNVSTLELGDSALYLCASKTSDQFGYTFGSGTRLTVV.

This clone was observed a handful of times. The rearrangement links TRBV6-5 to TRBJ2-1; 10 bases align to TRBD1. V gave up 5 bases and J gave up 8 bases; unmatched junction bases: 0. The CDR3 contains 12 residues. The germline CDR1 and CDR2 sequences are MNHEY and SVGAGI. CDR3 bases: TGTGCCAGCAGTGGACAGGGGGATGAGCAGTTCTTC. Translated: CASSGQGDEQFF.

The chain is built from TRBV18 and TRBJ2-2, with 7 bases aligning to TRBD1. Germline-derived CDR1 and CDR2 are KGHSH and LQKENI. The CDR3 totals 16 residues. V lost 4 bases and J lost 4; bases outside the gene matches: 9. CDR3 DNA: TGTGCCAGCTCACTCGAACAGGGGTCTGGCACCGGGGAGCTGTTTTTT. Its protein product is CASSLEQGSGTGELFF.